The rows below give T cell receptor beta chains drawn from one sample of a study of blood T cell dynamics during melanoma immunotherapy. The method was immunoSEQ multiplex PCR; TCRdb's version includes in-frame clones alone and lacks a portion of them. The sample yields about 8,500 clones, approximately 80% seen once. The specimen comprised blood, sampled from a patient treated with checkpoint blockade. These receptors came from a human donor with melanoma. The conserved cysteine and the conserved F or W are not part of the CDR3 here. D genes are given only for firm matches.

TRBV5-6 | - | ASSLVSRGYQETQY
TRBV2 | - | ASSPDRFNEQY
TRBV15 | - | ATKAKQGVGETQY
TRBV5-6 | TRBD1 | ASSLPDRDPIYEQY
TRBV18 | TRBD1 | ASSPPGGQNYEQY
TRBV6-1 | - | ASSATLYNEQF
TRBV7-2 | - | ASSQENYGYT
TRBV5-5 | - | ASSLVGRDGEKLF
TRBV5-6 | TRBD1 | ASSGGTGGRTDTQY
TRBV6-5 | TRBD1 | ASSRDRGGYT
TRBV14 | - | ASSQDRTAYGNTIY
TRBV10-3 | - | AIGDKGGSNQPQH
TRBV2 | - | ASSGTGTRETQY
TRBV4-1 | TRBD1 | ASSRPGTGVLVEKLF
TRBV11-2 | TRBD2 | ASSLSGGAYNEQF
TRBV7-2 | - | ASSRTSDTQY
TRBV6-1 | - | ASSEESGGPYEQY
TRBV5-1 | TRBD1 | ASGSGTGSLEQY
TRBV28 | - | ASSPDLNNEQF
TRBV9 | - | ASSDRQEQF
TRBV7-8 | - | ASSHSNYEQY
TRBV18 | TRBD1 | ASSQTGSNEKLF
TRBV6-5 | - | ASSRDYNTEAF
TRBV5-4 | TRBD1 | ASRGPGQGISYEQY
TRBV2 | TRBD2 | ASRGSSGGLEQF
TRBV6-4 | TRBD1 | ASSEAGTGGSDTQY
TRBV5-1 | - | ASSSRTAINEQF
TRBV10-3 | TRBD1 | AIRGDSSNQPQH
TRBV5-1 | TRBD1 | ASSLGQGAIGELF
TRBV18 | - | ASSLQGFQETQY
TRBV6-5 | TRBD1 | ASSYSTRGRNIQY
TRBV7-2 | - | ASSLDGGSSYNEQF
TRBV28 | - | ASSLLMNTEAF
TRBV5-4 | - | ASSWGRDQRVNSPLH
TRBV5-4 | TRBD1 | ASRPQGGNTEAF
TRBV5-6 | TRBD1 | ASSSIGGFYGYT
TRBV5-1 | TRBD1 | ASSLDRVIAGELF
TRBV30 | TRBD1 | AWRGGAGTGELF
TRBV5-1 | TRBD1 | ASSETGGSGEQY
TRBV14 | - | ASSQGEGRGGYT
TRBV6-5 | - | ASRRADLGETQY
TRBV2 | - | ASSRRFVTNEKLF
TRBV7-8 | TRBD1 | ASSHQGEGGELF
TRBV19 | TRBD1 | ASSKSRDSYEQY
TRBV5-3 | - | ARIRRY